The 23 T cell receptor beta chains below all came from one sample that was sequenced in a study of T-cell reconstitution after alpha-beta-depleted transplantation in children. TCRbeta library preparation incorporated unique molecular identifiers. TCRdb recomputed calls from the PCR reads with MiXCR, one row per CDR3 protein. The data show around 960,000 distinct CDR3 sequences, roughly 29% seen once. The sequences come from PBMCs, mostly from graft donor cells, collected 360 days after TCRalphabeta/CD19-depleted stem cell transplant. The receptors originated from a boy under three years old who had a stem cell transplant for SCID, so the T cells may come from the graft donor.

The CDR3 DNA sequence: TGCGCCAGCAGCCAAGGCGTCCCTGGAGGTTCGAACACCGGGGAGCTGTTTTTT. Its translation is CASSQGVPGGSNTGELFF. The V and J genes are TRBV4-3 and TRBJ2-2; D may be TRBD2 (5 bases). The CDR3 contains 18 residues. Germline CDR1 is LGHNA and CDR2 is YSLEER. V was pared by 1 base and J by 0 bases, with 15 bases between.

This clonotype came up many times. The chain carries TRBV5-1 and TRBJ2-2; 11 bases map to TRBD1. V lost 4 bases and J lost 6; bases outside the gene matches: 2. This CDR3 has 14 amino acids. CDR1 is SGHRS, CDR2 YFSETQ, per germline. DNA for the CDR3: TGCGCCAGCAGCCCGGACAGGGGGCCCGGGGAGCTGTTTTTT. Its protein is CASSPDRGPGELFF.

This clonotype occurred many times. This chain joins TRBV7-9 and TRBJ1-5, with TRBD1 as a possible D gene (6 bases). The CDR3 sequence is 14 residues long. V was pared by 2 bases and J by 2 bases, with 7 bases between. CDR1 and CDR2 (germline): SEHNR, FQNEAQ (reference sequence). The DNA of the CDR3 is TGTGCCAGCAGCTTACCAGGGGGCAATCAGCCCCAGCATTTT. Its protein product is CASSLPGGNQPQHF.

This chain uses TRBV5-1 with TRBJ2-3; 9 bases agree with TRBD2. There are 14 residues in the CDR3. The germline V gene encodes CDR1 SGHRS and CDR2 YFSETQ. V lost 3 bases, J lost 5 bases, and 4 bases stayed unmatched. The CDR3 region is CASSSGLARDTQYF. Here the CDR3 DNA reads TGCGCCAGCAGCTCCGGACTAGCGAGAGATACGCAGTATTTT.

In its sample, this clonotype was seen a few times. The chain links TRBV10-3 to TRBJ2-3; the match to TRBD1 covers 7 bases. The CDR3 extends over 16 amino acids. With 0 bases clipped from V and 1 base from J, the junction kept 4 bases outside the gene matches. CDR1 is ENHRY, CDR2 SYGVKD, per germline. The CDR3 region has the DNA TGTGCCATCAGTGAGTCATGGGGGACAGGCACAGATACGCAGTATTTT. Translation gives CAISESWGTGTDTQYF.

The V call is TRBV5-5, the J call TRBJ1-1; maybe TRBD1 (6 bases). Trimming cost V 4 bases and J 8 bases, with 12 bases left between them. CDR1 and CDR2 (germline): SGHKS, YYEKEE (reference sequence). The CDR3 has 12 residues. CDR3 nucleotide sequence: TGTGCCAGCAGCCCCCGGACAGCCGAAGCTTTCTTT. Its translation is CASSPRTAEAFF.

The V gene is TRBV5-6, the J gene TRBJ1-2, with D hard to call. The CDR3 has 11 amino acids. In germline, CDR1 is SGHDT, CDR2 YYEEEE. The V and J ends lost 4 bases and 11 bases respectively, with 12 bases between them. CDR3 region: CASSKDVGYTF. The CDR3 DNA sequence: TGTGCCAGCAGCAAGGACGTTGGGTACACCTTC.

CDR3 region: CASSQDRGLAGGPSYNEQFF. CDR3 nucleotide sequence: TGCGCCAGCAGCCAAGACCGAGGACTAGCGGGGGGGCCTTCCTACAATGAGCAGTTCTTC. V gene TRBV4-1 combines with J gene TRBJ2-1; 15 bases map to TRBD2. V shed 0 bases, J shed 1 base, and the junction held 7 bases outside the gene matches. The CDR3 has 20 amino acids. The germline V gene has CDR1 MGHRA and CDR2 YSYEKL.

This clonotype was counted between two and nine times. V is TRBV12-3 or TRBV12-4 and J is TRBJ2-1; D uncertain. CDR3 size: 17 residues. Between the trimmed V and J ends, which lost 4 bases and 0 bases, there was a span of 16 bases. The DNA of the CDR3 is TGTGCCAGCAGTTCCCTTCCAAGCGTAAGCTCCTACAATGAGCAGTTCTTC. It translates to CASSSLPSVSSYNEQFF.

This clonotype came up a few times. The chain employs TRBV5-1 and TRBJ2-7; 14 bases agree with TRBD2. CDR3 length equals 16 residues. With 4 bases clipped from V and 7 bases from J, the junction kept 10 bases outside the gene matches. Germline CDR1 SGHRS, CDR2 YFSETQ. In DNA form, the CDR3 reads TGCGCCAGCAGCCCGGGACTAGCGGGAGAAAATAGGGAGCAGTACTTC. Translating it yields CASSPGLAGENREQYF.

The chain links TRBV4-3 to TRBJ2-3; 11 bases map to TRBD2. The ends lost 4 bases at V and 4 bases at J; junction bases unmatched: 7. The CDR3 runs 16 residues. CDR1 LGHNA and CDR2 YSLEER come from the germline V gene. The CDR3, as DNA: TGCGCCAGCAGCCGAGTGCTAGCGGGGGGCTCAGATACGCAGTATTTT. This encodes CASSRVLAGGSDTQYF.

A few counts support this clonotype. This chain connects TRBV20-1 to TRBJ1-2, with TRBD1 as a possible D gene (5 bases). V was pared by 0 bases and J by 7 bases, with 15 bases between. CDR1 and CDR2 from the germline V gene are DFQATT and SNEGSKA (reference sequence). The CDR3 covers 14 residues. CDR3: CSAREPGPGGGYTF. Written as DNA, the CDR3 is TGCAGTGCTAGAGAGCCGGGACCGGGCGGTGGCTACACCTTC.

This clonotype was recorded a few times. The chain combines TRBV20-1 with TRBJ2-7, with 9 bases fitting TRBD1. V lost 3 bases to trimming and J lost 3 bases; unmatched junction nucleotides: 3. CDR1 is DFQATT and CDR2 is SNEGSKA in the germline V gene (reference sequence). The CDR3 spans 13 residues. The CDR3 bases are TGCAGTGCTAGTAGGGGACAGGGCTACGAGCAGTACTTC. Translating it yields CSASRGQGYEQYF.

This clonotype was detected only a few times. The chain carries TRBV4-1 and TRBJ2-7; D uncertain. The V gene's germline CDR1 is MGHRA and CDR2 YSYEKL. V shed 4 bases and J shed 4 bases, with 17 bases lying between them. This CDR3 has 15 residues. Here the CDR3 DNA reads TGCGCCAGCAGCCCCTTCCCGACTTTAGGGTACGAGCAGTACTTC. The encoded protein is CASSPFPTLGYEQYF.

This clonotype was seen repeatedly, ten times or more. This chain connects TRBV5-4 to TRBJ2-3; D call uncertain. Trimming cost V 2 bases and J 2 bases, with 6 bases left between them. The CDR3 covers 13 residues. Germline assignment: CDR1 SGHNT and CDR2 YYREEE (reference sequence). For the CDR3, the DNA is TGTGCCAGCAGCTTTGATCCCACAGATACGCAGTATTTT. Its translation is CASSFDPTDTQYF.

This clonotype was picked up a small number of times. The chain has TRBV7-6 and TRBJ1-2; a weak D match, TRBD1 (5 bases). The CDR3 sequence is 12 residues long. Germline assignment: CDR1 SGHVS and CDR2 FNYEAQ. V was trimmed by 5 bases and J by 8 bases, leaving 12 bases between them. The chain's CDR3 is CASSPIRGGYTF. In DNA form, the CDR3 reads TGTGCCAGCAGCCCGATTCGGGGGGGCTACACCTTC. The complete variable domain, with remaining parts taken from reference TRBV7-6 and TRBJ1-2, reads GAGVSQSPRYKVTKRGQDVALRCDPISGHVSLYWYRQALGQGPEFLTYFNYEAQQDKSGLPNDRFSAERPEGSISTLTIQRTEQRDSAMYRCASSPIRGGYTFGSGTRLTVV.

V and J are TRBV11-1 and TRBJ2-6, with 9 bases fitting TRBD1. J gave up 0 bases and V 2 bases, and 5 bases lay outside the gene matches. Germline lookup yields CDR1 SGHAT and CDR2 FQDESV (reference sequence). This CDR3 region has 18 residues. CDR3 nucleotides: TGTGCCAGCAGCTTAACGACAGGGGGATACTCTGGGGCCAACGTCCTGACTTTC. Amino acids: CASSLTTGGYSGANVLTF.

This clonotype was counted a few times. The chain is built from TRBV5-5 and TRBJ2-5; TRBD1 agrees at 8 bases. V gave up 4 bases and J gave up 13 bases; unmatched junction bases: 6. CDR1 and CDR2 (germline): SGHKS, YYEKEE (reference sequence). CDR3 length: 11 residues. Here the CDR3 reads CASSASGTGYF. The CDR3 region has the DNA TGTGCCAGCAGCGCCTCCGGGACAGGGTACTTC.

This chain connects TRBV6-2 or TRBV6-3 to TRBJ2-1; a possible D gene is TRBD1 (5 bases). This CDR3 is built from 15 residues. The germline V gene encodes CDR1 MNHEY and CDR2 SVGEGT. V was clipped by 3 bases and J by 10 bases, with 19 bases between them. The chain's CDR3 is CASSYPGLGRYEQFF. The CDR3 bases are TGTGCCAGCAGTTATCCCGGCCTGGGGCGGTACGAGCAGTTCTTC.

CDR3 residues: CASSAGTVYTYGYTF. The CDR3 nucleotides are TGTGCCAGCAGCGCAGGGACAGTATACACCTATGGCTACACCTTC. The V and J genes are TRBV12-3 or TRBV12-4 and TRBJ1-2; 7 bases are a match to TRBD1. V lost 6 bases, J lost 4 bases, and 11 bases stayed unmatched. This CDR3 comprises 15 residues.

This clonotype has at least ten counts. This chain connects TRBV25-1 to TRBJ2-2; the D is unclear. This CDR3 is 13 amino acids long. Germline V gene data show CDR1 as MGHDK and CDR2 as SYGVNS. The V and J ends lost 8 bases and 5 bases respectively, with 12 bases between them. The chain's CDR3 is CASQKVLTGELFF. DNA for the CDR3: TGTGCCAGCCAAAAGGTCCTTACCGGGGAGCTGTTTTTT. Filled out from reference TRBV25-1 and TRBJ2-2, the complete variable domain reads EADIYQTPRYLVIGTGKKITLECSQTMGHDKMYWYQQDPGMELHLIHYSYGVNSTEKGDLSSESTVSRIRTEHFPLTLESARPSHTSQYLCASQKVLTGELFFGEGSRLTVL.

The V gene is TRBV6-2 or TRBV6-3, the J gene TRBJ2-2; the match to TRBD2 covers 8 bases. With 8 bases clipped from V and 4 bases from J, the junction kept 3 bases outside the gene matches. This CDR3 has 13 residues. Per germline, CDR1 MNHEY and CDR2 SVGEGT. CDR3 in amino acids: CASARGGTGELFF. The CDR3 coding sequence is TGTGCCAGCGCCCGGGGGGGCACCGGGGAGCTGTTTTTT.

This clonotype was detected only a few times. The genes are TRBV5-5 and TRBJ2-3, with 12 nucleotides matching TRBD2. The CDR3 covers 17 residues. Germline CDR1 SGHKS, CDR2 YYEKEE (reference sequence). Trimming removed 0 bases from V and 4 bases from J; junction bases left unmatched: 6. The CDR3 spells CASSLGLAGGKADTQYF. DNA of the CDR3: TGTGCCAGCAGCTTGGGCCTAGCGGGGGGGAAGGCAGATACGCAGTATTTT.